This T cell receptor beta chain was identified in a study of shared clonotypes between healthy human individuals (dated by TCRdb to about 2020). Context from the whole study: A couple of women and a few men aged 18 to 49 years were included in the cohort. Blood TCR repertoires of about five healthy adults were deeply sequenced to estimate repertoire size and the extent of clonotype sharing between individuals. Different laboratories and diverse techniques were used to prepare libraries and sequence TCR repertoires, to increase sequencing depth and limit assay-specific biases. Leukapheresis yielded between about 0.9 and 9 billion PBMCs per donor.

Healthy HIV-negative adults with no recently reported acute infections or vaccinations were included as donors. Every donor was a Caucasian adult residing in Nashville, Tennessee, USA. In the unsorted samples, 85 million to 100 million PBMCs were counted, and genomic DNA was extracted using the QIAamp DNA Blood Mini kit. Blood was collected by leukapheresis, and PBMCs were isolated by Ficoll-Histopaque density gradient centrifugation and then cryopreserved in liquid nitrogen vapor phase. On the study overall, not on this receptor specifically: Sampling was limited to blood, and TCR repertoires in tissue likely differ from TCR repertoires in blood. The genetic and exposure-history diversity represented was limited by the small number of donors. Pairwise subsampling indicated that sequencing depth was expected to affect the degree of clonotype sharing among donors.

TCR CDR3 regions were amplified from genomic DNA by multiplex PCR using the deep immunoSEQ assay. Extracted genomic DNA from each cell subset was distributed evenly across all wells of several immunoSEQ 96-well plates, and each plate was treated as a replicate. For unsorted PBMC, 300 ng of genomic DNA, equivalent to approximately 30,000 T cell genomes, went into each replicate PCR. Ten immunoSEQ deep assay plates were used to sequence unsorted PBMC genomic DNA. Purified libraries were quantified with a Qubit 3.0 fluorometer, sized on a Bioanalyzer 2100, and re-quantified with the KAPA Library Quantification kit. Every immunoSEQ 96-well plate was sequenced on a separate single-read 150-cycle Illumina NextSeq 550 flow cell. The published analysis was carried out like this. Because the immunoSEQ output held only junctional sequences and lacked quality scores, the filtering could not match the filtering applied to full-length reads. Sequences were annotated with PyIR, a Python wrapper for IgBLAST v1.9, using IMGT germline references to assign V/J genes and CDR3. Reads were filtered out if the reads had weak V/J assignments (E-value above 1e-6), no CDR3, stop codons, out-of-frame junctions, or ambiguous translated residues. V3J clonotypes were defined as sequences sharing an identical inferred V gene, J gene, and CDR3 amino acid sequence. The percentage overlap between two repertoires was calculated by dividing the number of shared unique clonotypes by the size of the smaller repertoire. Repertoire richness was assessed with RTK rarefaction, the Chao1 estimator, and Recon v2.1 estimates of unobserved clonotypes. The table comes from immuneACCESS by way of TCRdb, which keeps in-frame sequences with V and J called. Part of the clones is missing from these tables; in studies checked, under half for an unresolved V gene and the rest for unknown reasons. The V and J calls and clone size were taken over from that table, and D and trimming were inferred from the DNA. This sample lists fewer than 500,000 clones; 75% to 80% were detected once. Approximately 12% of the sample goes to the ten largest clones.

Notes on this clone: The clone's antigen remains unknown. Base qualities are not at hand, and no much larger clone is one base apart.

V and J lose 2 bases and 0 bases, and a span of 8 bases separates them. The CDR3, cysteine through phenylalanine, is 14 amino acids long. Kept here is only the CDR3 DNA, which spans 42 bases and is read in frame from base 1. Based on the germline V gene, the CDR1 and CDR2 sequences are SGHRS and YFSETQ. The sample comprised PBMCs. This sequence uses TRBV5-1 and TRBJ2-5; the D gene remains uncertain. The receptor was derived from a woman in her 40s in good health. Some clones in this sample may be carry-over from other donors' samples. The CDR3: CASSFSVNQETQYF. The base sequence is TGCGCCAGCAGCTTTTCAGTAAACCAAGAGACCCAGTACTTC.